Listed below are T cell receptor beta chains from one sample, sequenced in a study of T-cell reconstitution after alpha-beta-depleted transplantation in children. MiXCR was run by TCRdb on the PCR reads, yielding one entry per CDR3 protein. The sample includes some 590,000 distinct CDR3 sequences, roughly a tenth of them seen just once. Sequenced here: PBMCs from the stem cell graft donor, sampled from the stem cell graft. The receptors stem from a human donor who donated a stem cell graft to a child with acute myeloid leukemia. Both conserved end residues are part of each CDR3. Clone sizes are given selectively: once, few, many, or a class where the clone is expanded.

>TRBV28|many
CASRRLAASYEQYF
>TRBV10-3|many
CAISERLAYNEQFF
>TRBV20-1|.
CSARDGGLAGAAPYNEQFF
>TRBV12-3/TRBV12-4|many
CASSLLTGAIKPQHF
>TRBV20-1|.
CSARAESGGELFF
>TRBV12-5|few
CASGALAGGPGVYEQFF
>TRBV7-9|few
CASSPRQGSAGELFF
>TRBV6-1|.
CASSVGGSGNQPQHF
>TRBV7-2|few
CASSLGRGKLFF
>TRBV5-1|.
CASTRTGGDTEAFF
>TRBV2|.
CASSKEMDSGGSTDTQYF
>TRBV5-1|.
CASSLTVNQPQHF
>TRBV12-5|.
CASARAGGSYEQYF
>TRBV12-3/TRBV12-4|many
CASSLFGTGWTEAFF
>TRBV28|few
CASSLAGFEQYF